This section outlines one T cell receptor (beta chain) sequence together with its context. This record comes from a study of blood T cell repertoires in COVID-19. The data were produced by immunoSEQ multiplex PCR, yet TCRdb's version contains in-frame clones alone and is incomplete. The data show approximately 80,000 clones, about 70% seen once. CDR3 length equals 11 residues. Germline lookup yields CDR1 LNHDA and CDR2 SQIVND (reference sequence). V was pared by 2 bases and J by 10 bases, with 8 bases between. V and J are TRBV19 and TRBJ1-1; D gene ambiguous. This sequence originates from a man aged 45-65 years with active or convalescent COVID-19. The sample taken for sequencing was peripheral blood. CDR3 sequence: CASSIPGGAFF. The CDR3 region has the DNA TGTGCCAGTAGTATACCGGGTGGAGCTTTCTTT.